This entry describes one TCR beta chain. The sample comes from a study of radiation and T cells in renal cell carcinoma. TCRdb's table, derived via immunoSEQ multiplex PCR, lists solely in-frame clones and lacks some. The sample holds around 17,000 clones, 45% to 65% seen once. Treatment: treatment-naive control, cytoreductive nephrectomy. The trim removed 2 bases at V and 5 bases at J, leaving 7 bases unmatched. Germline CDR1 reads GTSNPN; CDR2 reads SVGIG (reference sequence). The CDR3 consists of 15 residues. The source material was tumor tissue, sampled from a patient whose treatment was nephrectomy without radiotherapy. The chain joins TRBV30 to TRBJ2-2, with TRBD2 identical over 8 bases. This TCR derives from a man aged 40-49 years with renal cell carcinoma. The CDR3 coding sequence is TGTGCCTGGAGTACGAGTAGCGGGGCGACCGGGGAGCTGTTTTTT. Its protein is CAWSTSSGATGELFF. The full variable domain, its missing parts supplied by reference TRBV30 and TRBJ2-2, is SQTIHQWPATLVQPVGSPLSLECTVEGTSNPNLYWYRQAAGRGLQLLFYSVGIGQISSEVPQNLSASRPQDRQFILSSKKLLLSDSGFYLCAWSTSSGATGELFFGEGSRLTVL.